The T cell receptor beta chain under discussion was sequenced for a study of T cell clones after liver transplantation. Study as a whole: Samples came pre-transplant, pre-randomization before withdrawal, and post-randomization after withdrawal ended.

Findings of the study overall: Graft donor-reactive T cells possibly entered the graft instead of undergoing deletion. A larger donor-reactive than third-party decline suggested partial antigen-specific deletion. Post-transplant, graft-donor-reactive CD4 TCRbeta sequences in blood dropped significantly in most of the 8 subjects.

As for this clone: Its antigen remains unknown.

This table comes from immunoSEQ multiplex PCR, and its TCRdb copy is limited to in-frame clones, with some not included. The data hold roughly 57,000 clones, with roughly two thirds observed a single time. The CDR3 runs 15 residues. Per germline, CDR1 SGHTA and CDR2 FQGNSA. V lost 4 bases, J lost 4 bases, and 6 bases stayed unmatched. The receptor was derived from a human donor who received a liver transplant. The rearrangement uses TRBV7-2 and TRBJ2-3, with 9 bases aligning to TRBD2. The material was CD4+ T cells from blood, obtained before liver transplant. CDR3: CASSSAGTSSDTQYF. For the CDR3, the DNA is TGTGCCAGCAGCTCCGCCGGGACTAGCTCAGATACGCAGTATTTT.